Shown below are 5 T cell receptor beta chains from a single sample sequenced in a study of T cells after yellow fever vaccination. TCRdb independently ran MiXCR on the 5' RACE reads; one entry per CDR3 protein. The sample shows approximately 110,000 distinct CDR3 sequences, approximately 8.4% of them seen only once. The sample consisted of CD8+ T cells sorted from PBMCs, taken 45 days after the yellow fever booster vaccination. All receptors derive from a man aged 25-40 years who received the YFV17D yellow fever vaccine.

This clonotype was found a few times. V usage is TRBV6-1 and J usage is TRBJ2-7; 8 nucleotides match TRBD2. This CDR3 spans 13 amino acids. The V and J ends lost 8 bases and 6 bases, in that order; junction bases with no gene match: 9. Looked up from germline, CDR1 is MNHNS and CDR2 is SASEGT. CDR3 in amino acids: CASGPSGRSEQYF. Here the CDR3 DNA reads TGTGCCAGCGGCCCAAGCGGGAGATCCGAGCAGTACTTC.

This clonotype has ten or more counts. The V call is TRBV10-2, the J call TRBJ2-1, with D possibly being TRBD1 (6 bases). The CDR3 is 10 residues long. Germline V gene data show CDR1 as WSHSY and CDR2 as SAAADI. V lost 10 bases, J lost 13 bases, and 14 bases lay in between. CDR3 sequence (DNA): TGCGCCACCTTACAGGGTACCCAGTTCTTC. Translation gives CATLQGTQFF.

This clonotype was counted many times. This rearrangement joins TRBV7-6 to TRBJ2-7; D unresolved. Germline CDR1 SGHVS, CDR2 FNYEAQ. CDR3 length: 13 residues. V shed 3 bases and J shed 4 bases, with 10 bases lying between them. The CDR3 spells CASSFGFLYEQYF. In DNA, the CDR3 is TGTGCCAGCAGCTTCGGTTTTCTATACGAGCAGTACTTC.

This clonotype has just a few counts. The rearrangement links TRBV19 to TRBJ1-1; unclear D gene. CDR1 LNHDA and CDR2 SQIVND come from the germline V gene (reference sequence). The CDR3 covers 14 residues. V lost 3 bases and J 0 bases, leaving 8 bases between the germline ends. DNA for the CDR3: TGTGCCAGTAGTATTGGAGGGATGAACACTGAAGCTTTCTTT. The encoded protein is CASSIGGMNTEAFF.

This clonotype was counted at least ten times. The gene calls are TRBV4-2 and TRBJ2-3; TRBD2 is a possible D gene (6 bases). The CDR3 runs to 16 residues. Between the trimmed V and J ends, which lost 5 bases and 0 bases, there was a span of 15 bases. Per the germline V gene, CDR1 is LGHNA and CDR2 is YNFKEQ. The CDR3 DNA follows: TGTGCCAGCAGCGGGTCGGGAGACCGGAGCACAGATACGCAGTATTTT. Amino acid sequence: CASSGSGDRSTDTQYF.